This T cell receptor beta chain was documented in a study of shared T cell receptors in the human thymus (dated by TCRdb to the early 2020s). With respect to the entire study: The study investigated the way shared, self-reactive T-cell receptor alpha chains are produced in the human thymus.

The method behind the library was the immunoSEQ multiplex PCR assay. The source is immuneACCESS, and TCRdb retained only in-frame sequences with V and J called. Part of the clones is not carried over; for the studies checked, unresolved V genes explain less than half of this, and the remainder is unexplained. In this sample the table shows some 760,000 clones, 80% to 90% of which occur a single time. Of the sample, about 0.011% falls within the top ten clones. The germline V gene gives CDR1 as SQVTM and CDR2 as ANQGSEA. Cut back by 0 bases and 5 bases, the V and J ends lie 11 bases apart. The CDR3 covers 14 residues, taking in both the cysteine and the phenylalanine. The CDR3 DNA has 42 bases and is translated from base 1. On this clone: The antigen this receptor binds is unknown. The record has no base qualities; no much larger clone is one base away.

These data also formed part of another study, on human thymus T cells. Looking at the second paper: Immunologically healthy infants undergoing open corrective cardiac surgery for congenital heart defects in Finland were used as donors. Thymus tissue was obtained as surgical resects removed during corrective cardiac surgery. Both the thymic and the peripheral blood repertoires appeared to show biased V and J gene segment usage. The related research found that thymic TCR repertoires overlapped highly between unrelated individuals. The study characterized TCR alpha and beta repertoires from under 10 infant thymus samples and a few related peripheral blood samples. Donor ages ranging from roughly 6 to 250 days were recorded, and about six male and two female infants were included in the cohort. Thymocytes were released mechanically from tissue and stored at -70 °C as pellets of roughly 8.5-32 million cells. A QIAsymphony instrument was used to extract genomic DNA from frozen cell pellets. The immunoSEQ multiplex PCR assay was used to amplify the TCRB and TCRAD loci from a standardized quantity of quality-controlled genomic DNA. Amplicons spanned the V(D)J region at a length sufficient to cover the CDR3 and identify V and J genes. The amplicons were sequenced on an Illumina platform via the commercial immunoSEQ service. Primer bias and sequencing errors were corrected as previously described, and TCRAD and TCRB definitions were based on the IMGT database. The repertoires were analysed using immunoSEQ Analyzer 3.0 and VDJTools for basic statistics, V/J segment usage, diversity estimates, rarefaction and pairwise overlap. Diversity was estimated using the Chao1, ChaoE, Efron-Thisted, Shannon and inverse Simpson indices, and was also estimated on datasets down-sampled to the size of the smallest sample. Repertoire overlap was assessed by strict matching of CDR3 nucleotide sequence, V gene and J gene, and clustering was done by Jaccard-based multidimensional scaling. On average, about 730,000 unique TCRB clonotypes were obtained from thymus samples, compared with 80,000 to 85,000 from blood samples.

This clonotype originated in a girl under three years old with a congenital heart defect. Donor details come from another sample of the same person, matched by shared clones. This chain joins TRBV29-1 to TRBJ1-3; no D gene call is confident. What was sequenced was thymocytes. CDR3 reads: CSVEDGSVRNTIYF. The sequenced DNA: TGCAGCGTTGAAGATGGGAGTGTCAGAAACACCATATATTTT.